The 15 T cell receptor beta chains reported below all come from one sample, sequenced in a study of blood T cell repertoires in COVID-19. The data were produced by immunoSEQ multiplex PCR, yet TCRdb's version contains in-frame clones alone and is incomplete. This sample has about 150,000 clones, with about 90% found just once. The sequenced sample consisted of peripheral blood. The source is a man aged 45-65 years with acute or convalescent COVID-19.

The chain carries TRBV7-9 and TRBJ2-1; D perhaps matches TRBD1 (6 bases). Per the germline V gene, CDR1 is SEHNR and CDR2 is FQNEAQ (reference sequence). The CDR3 extends over 14 amino acids. V dropped 0 bases and J dropped 7 bases, with 10 bases sitting between them. The CDR3 is CASSLAVRGNEQFF. For the CDR3, the DNA is TGTGCCAGCAGCTTAGCCGTCAGGGGTAATGAGCAGTTCTTC. The whole variable domain, remainder taken from reference TRBV7-9 and TRBJ2-1, is DTGVSQNPRHKITKRGQNVTFRCDPISEHNRLYWYRQTLGQGPEFLTYFQNEAQLEKSRLLSDRFSAERPKGSFSTLEIQRTEQGDSAMYLCASSLAVRGNEQFFGPGTRLTVL.

The rearrangement joins TRBV19 to TRBJ2-6; the match to TRBD2 covers 8 bases. The CDR3 consists of 18 residues. Germline trimming cut 3 bases from V and 1 base from J; bases unmatched to any gene: 8. From germline, CDR1 is LNHDA and CDR2 SQIVND (reference sequence). The CDR3 DNA reads as TGTGCCAGTAGTATCTTTCGGACTAGCCATTCTGGGGCCAACGTCCTGACTTTC. This encodes CASSIFRTSHSGANVLTF.

The gene calls are TRBV21-1 and TRBJ2-7; the table's D gene call, TRBD1, was not cross checked with the DNA. TRBV21-1 is a listed pseudogene. The length of the CDR3 is 11 residues. The CDR3 region is CASGAGGEQYV. DNA for the CDR3: TGTGCCAGTGGTGCAGGGGGCGAGCAGTACGTC.

The count of this clone is one. The chain's CDR3 is CASSPAGQGTEAFF. CDR3 coding DNA: TGTGCCAGCTCACCGGCGGGACAGGGCACTGAAGCTTTCTTT. The rearrangement joins TRBV18 to TRBJ1-1, with 9 bases aligning to TRBD1. This CDR3 spans 14 amino acids. Trimming at V came to 3 bases and at J to 4 bases, leaving 3 bases not matched to a gene. Looked up from germline, CDR1 is KGHSH and CDR2 is LQKENI.

The chain is built from TRBV5-1 and TRBJ2-4; D remains unclear. Germline CDR1 and CDR2: SGHRS and YFSETQ. This CDR3 comprises 14 residues. V shed 3 bases and J shed 7 bases, with 14 bases lying between them. CDR3 loop: CASSWLGFSNIQYF. CDR3 DNA: TGCGCCAGCAGCTGGCTTGGTTTCTCGAACATTCAGTACTTC.

The J gene is TRBJ1-5, the V gene TRBV28; D possibly corresponds to TRBD1 (5 bases). The CDR3 has 15 residues. V was pared by 7 bases and J by 6 bases, with 19 bases between. Germline V CDR1 and CDR2: MDHEN, SYDVKM. The CDR3 coding sequence is TGTGCCAGCACCCCCCGAGGCAGGGAAGGTCAGCCCCAGCATTTT. The encoded protein is CASTPRGREGQPQHF. Variable domain in full (rest from reference TRBV28 and TRBJ1-5): DVKVTQSSRYLVKRTGEKVFLECVQDMDHENMFWYRQDPGLGLRLIYFSYDVKMKEKGDIPEGYSVSREKKERFSLILESASTNQTSMYLCASTPRGREGQPQHFGDGTRLSIL.

The chain combines TRBV14 with TRBJ2-7; D ambiguous. Germline CDR1 reads SGHDN; CDR2 reads FVKESK. There are 16 residues in the CDR3. V lost 4 bases and J lost 2, with 18 bases in between. The CDR3 region is CASSRATGGGTYEQYF. The CDR3 DNA sequence: TGTGCCAGCAGCCGAGCCACCGGCGGCGGAACCTACGAGCAGTACTTC.

V gene TRBV4-1 combines with J gene TRBJ2-7; TRBD1 agrees at 8 bases. The CDR3 is made up of 16 amino acids. The V gene end was trimmed by 0 bases and the J gene end by 4 bases; junction bases not matched to a gene: 8. Per germline, CDR1 MGHRA and CDR2 YSYEKL. The CDR3 DNA reads as TGCGCCAGCAGCCAAGATAGGACAGGGTCACCGTACGAGCAGTACTTC. This gives the protein CASSQDRTGSPYEQYF.

This clone was detected only once. This chain connects TRBV19 to TRBJ2-2; 9 bases map to TRBD1. The V segment lost 6 bases and the J segment 5 bases; nucleotides outside the gene matches: 4. From germline, CDR1 is LNHDA and CDR2 SQIVND (reference sequence). The CDR3 is 14 amino acids. The CDR3, as DNA: TGTGCCAGTAGCGGACAGGGGACAACCGGGGAGCTGTTTTTT. Amino acid sequence: CASSGQGTTGELFF. The variable domain in full, with the rest retrieved from reference TRBV19 and TRBJ2-2, is DGGITQSPKYLFRKEGQNVTLSCEQNLNHDAMYWYRQDPGQGLRLIYYSQIVNDFQKGDIAEGYSVSREKKESFPLTVTSAQKNPTAFYLCASSGQGTTGELFFGEGSRLTVL.

This chain uses TRBV24-1 with TRBJ2-2; 7 nucleotides align to TRBD1. CDR3 length: 15 amino acids. V trimming: 0 bases; J trimming: 7 bases; junction bases outside the gene matches: 4. In germline, CDR1 is KGHDR, CDR2 SFDVKD. The CDR3 protein is CATSDLDRENGELFF. DNA for the CDR3: TGTGCCACCAGTGATTTGGACAGGGAAAACGGGGAGCTGTTTTTT.

The gene calls are TRBV29-1 and TRBJ1-2; 9 positions match TRBD1. Germline CDR1 SQVTM, CDR2 ANQGSEA. The CDR3 length is 14 residues. V trimming: 7 bases; J trimming: 6 bases; junction bases outside the gene matches: 12. The CDR3 sequence: CSALNRGQGNGYTF. For the CDR3, the DNA is TGCAGCGCCCTAAACAGGGGGCAGGGAAATGGCTACACCTTC.

The rearrangement links TRBV5-6 to TRBJ2-7; 8 nucleotides match TRBD1. V was pared by 3 bases and J by 3 bases, with 11 bases of the junction left unmatched. CDR1 and CDR2 (germline): SGHDT, YYEEEE. The length of the CDR3 is 16 residues. This CDR3 reads CASSSTGQGYFYEQYF. DNA for the CDR3: TGTGCCAGCAGCTCGACTGGACAGGGATACTTCTACGAGCAGTACTTC.

The rearrangement joins TRBV3-1 (or the pseudogene TRBV3-2) to TRBJ1-1; TRBD1 is a possible D gene (6 bases). The germline V and J ends were trimmed by 4 bases and 0 bases, with 12 bases remaining between them. The CDR3 totals 15 residues. Germline V gives CDR1 LGHDT, CDR2 YNNKEL (reference sequence). The CDR3 nucleotides are TGTGCCAGCAGCCTAGGACAGCTCGTGAACACTGAAGCTTTCTTT. It specifies CASSLGQLVNTEAFF.

The chain combines TRBV24-1 with TRBJ2-3; 14 bases are shared with TRBD2. Germline-derived CDR1 and CDR2 are KGHDR and SFDVKD. CDR3 length: 16 residues. V lost 4 bases, J lost 6 bases, and 5 bases stayed unmatched. The DNA of the CDR3 is TGTGCCACCAGTGACCGGACTAGCGGGAGGAGGGATACGCAGTATTTT. It translates to CATSDRTSGRRDTQYF.

J is TRBJ2-7 and V is TRBV5-1; TRBD1 is a possible D gene (5 bases). This CDR3 spans 12 amino acids. Germline CDR1 SGHRS, CDR2 YFSETQ. Trimming left V 5 bases short and J 5 bases short, with 11 bases between. The CDR3 spells CASSSLGDEQYF. In DNA, the CDR3 is TGCGCCAGCAGTTCGCTAGGGGACGAGCAGTACTTC.